Following are 25 T cell receptor beta chains from one sample sequenced in a study of T cell responses to AZD1222 COVID-19 vaccine. The assay was immunoSEQ multiplex PCR, and TCRdb's table has in-frame clones only and misses some. Of fewer than 95,000 clones detected, roughly 90% appear once; the ten largest clones hold approximately 5%. The specimen comprised peripheral blood, sampled 28 days after the second AZD1222 dose. The receptors here all came from an adult who received the AZD1222 COVID-19 vaccine.

The V call is TRBV19, the J call TRBJ1-2, with D unclear. V was shortened by 3 bases and J by 9 bases, with 11 bases between the two germline ends. Germline loops: CDR1 LNHDA, CDR2 SQIVND (reference sequence). The CDR3 runs to 12 residues. This chain's CDR3 is CASSMGVDSYTF. In DNA, the CDR3 is TGTGCCAGTAGTATGGGAGTTGATAGCTACACCTTC.

CDR3 sequence (DNA): TGCAGCGTTGAAACCTGGACCCAAGAGGGCACTGAAGCTTTCTTT. It translates to CSVETWTQEGTEAFF. The chain employs TRBV29-1 and TRBJ1-1; the D is unclear. The V gene's germline CDR1 is SQVTM and CDR2 ANQGSEA. V shed 2 bases and J shed 4 bases, with 17 bases lying between them. The length of the CDR3 is 15 residues.

The chain has TRBV6-1 and TRBJ1-1, with a tentative D call TRBD1 (6 bases). The germline gives CDR1 MNHNS, CDR2 SASEGT. V was trimmed by 3 bases and J by 8 bases, leaving 10 bases between them. CDR3 length equals 12 residues. The CDR3 region has the DNA TGTGCCAGCAGTGAGGATGGGACAGAAGCTTTCTTT. It specifies CASSEDGTEAFF.

The chain is built from TRBV5-1 and TRBJ2-5; 9 nucleotides align to TRBD1. Germline CDR1 SGHRS, CDR2 YFSETQ. V shed 3 bases and J 5 bases; nucleotides not matched to a gene: 8. CDR3 length: 15 amino acids. DNA of the CDR3: TGCGCCAGCAGCTGGAGACAGGGGGGCCCCGAGACCCAGTACTTC. Encoded protein: CASSWRQGGPETQYF.

The V gene is TRBV4-1, the J gene TRBJ2-7, with 8 bases identical to TRBD1. The V segment lost 4 bases and the J segment 5 bases; nucleotides outside the gene matches: 7. This CDR3 has 14 amino acids. Germline-derived CDR1 and CDR2 are MGHRA and YSYEKL. The CDR3 DNA is TGCGCCAGCAGCCCCCAGGGGGCGAGGAACGAGCAGTACTTC. Its translation is CASSPQGARNEQYF.

V gene TRBV30 combines with J gene TRBJ1-2, with D hard to call. V lost 1 base, J lost 3 bases, and 9 bases lay in between. Per germline, CDR1 GTSNPN and CDR2 SVGIG (reference sequence). The CDR3 contains 13 residues. Written as DNA, the CDR3 is TGTGCCTGGAGTGACGACGGGCACTATGGCTACACCTTC. Encoded protein: CAWSDDGHYGYTF.

The sample holds a few counts of this clone. This chain uses TRBV7-9 with TRBJ1-3; D unclear. The V gene lost 5 bases and the J gene lost 4 bases, with 9 bases spanning the gap. The CDR3 is made up of 13 amino acids. Germline lookup yields CDR1 SEHNR and CDR2 FQNEAQ (reference sequence). CDR3 bases: TGTGCCAGCAGCCCAACACAAGGAAACACCATATATTTT. Translated, it gives CASSPTQGNTIYF.

This clone was detected only once. The V and J genes are TRBV12-3 or TRBV12-4 and TRBJ1-3; D might be TRBD1 (5 bases). The length of the CDR3 is 12 residues. Trimming shortened V by 5 bases and J by 6 bases, and 8 bases separated the two germline ends. The DNA for the CDR3 is TGTGCCAGCAGTGTCGGGGCAAACACCATATATTTT. Amino acids: CASSVGANTIYF.

The J gene is TRBJ2-7, the V gene TRBV3-1 (or the pseudogene TRBV3-2); TRBD1 matches 8 bases. CDR1 is LGHDT and CDR2 is YNNKEL in the germline V gene (reference sequence). The CDR3 runs to 14 residues. J gave up 3 bases and V 8 bases, and 9 bases lay outside the gene matches. CDR3 sequence reads: CASSTGTGFYEQYF. CDR3 DNA: TGTGCCAGCTCTACCGGGACAGGTTTCTACGAGCAGTACTTC.

The rearrangement joins TRBV12-5 to TRBJ2-1; D uncertain. The length of the CDR3 is 13 residues. The V end was cut by 1 base, the J end by 4 bases, with 5 bases between. Germline CDR1 and CDR2: LGHNT and FRNRAP. CDR3 sequence: CASGLGLYNEQFF. CDR3 DNA: TGTGCTAGTGGTTTGGGACTTTACAATGAGCAGTTCTTC.

This chain links TRBV6-6 with TRBJ1-1; D ambiguous. This CDR3 comprises 13 residues. Trimming left V 6 bases short and J 8 bases short, with 16 bases between. Germline loops: CDR1 MNHNY, CDR2 SVGAGI (reference sequence). The CDR3 nucleotides read TGTGCCAGCAGCTTACCAGGAGGTCTAGAAGCTTTCTTT. Protein product: CASSLPGGLEAFF.

The gene calls are TRBV7-9 and TRBJ2-7; TRBD1 is a possible D gene (5 bases). V lost 5 bases, J lost 3 bases, and 14 bases lay in between. The CDR3 sequence is 14 residues long. Germline CDR1 is SEHNR and CDR2 is FQNEAQ (reference sequence). The CDR3 DNA reads as TGTGCCAGCAGCCTTGTAGGGGCTGTCTACGAGCAGTACTTC. Its translation: CASSLVGAVYEQYF.

The chain is built from TRBV21-1 and TRBJ1-2. TRBV21-1 is marked as a pseudogene. The CDR3 spans 20 residues. This CDR3 reads CASSKAPRSQGGAGYYGYTF. The CDR3 region has the DNA TGTGCCAGCAGCAAAGCTCCAAGGTCTCAGGGCGGGGCGGGTTACTATGGCTACACCTTC.

The rearrangement joins TRBV5-1 to TRBJ1-4, with D hard to call. The CDR3 runs to 14 residues. Germline CDR1 reads SGHRS; CDR2 reads YFSETQ. Deletions cut 3 bases from V and 8 bases from J, with 14 bases between. CDR3 region: CASSSTERREKLFF. DNA for the CDR3: TGCGCCAGCAGCTCGACCGAAAGGAGGGAAAAACTGTTTTTT.

This clone was seen more than once but under ten times. The chain is built from TRBV7-9 and TRBJ1-4; 9 bases are a match to TRBD1. Losses at the gene ends were 5 bases for V and 6 bases for J; bases not matched to a gene: 4. CDR1 and CDR2 from the germline V gene are SEHNR and FQNEAQ (reference sequence). The CDR3 sequence is 14 residues long. The CDR3 reads CASSDRDRDEKLFF. CDR3 DNA: TGTGCCAGCAGCGACCGGGACAGGGATGAAAAACTGTTTTTT. The whole variable domain, remainder taken from reference TRBV7-9 and TRBJ1-4, is DTGVSQNPRHKITKRGQNVTFRCDPISEHNRLYWYRQTLGQGPEFLTYFQNEAQLEKSRLLSDRFSAERPKGSFSTLEIQRTEQGDSAMYLCASSDRDRDEKLFFGSGTQLSVL.

This rearrangement joins TRBV12-3 or TRBV12-4 to TRBJ2-2; 9 positions agree with TRBD2. CDR3 length: 11 amino acids. Germline trimming cut 11 bases from V and 6 bases from J; bases unmatched to any gene: 1. This CDR3 reads CAAGGPGELFF. The CDR3 coding sequence is TGTGCCGCGGGGGGGCCCGGGGAGCTGTTTTTT.

This chain connects TRBV9 to TRBJ2-3; TRBD1 agrees at 8 bases. Germline V gene sequence: CDR1 SGDLS, CDR2 YYNGEE. Losses at the gene ends were 3 bases for V and 2 bases for J; bases not matched to a gene: 8. The CDR3 covers 16 residues. This chain's CDR3 is CASSARQGAVTDTQYF. DNA of the CDR3: TGTGCCAGCAGCGCAAGGCAGGGGGCTGTCACAGATACGCAGTATTTT.

The J gene is TRBJ1-1, the V gene TRBV9; TRBD1 is a possible D gene (5 bases). CDR3 length equals 15 residues. Germline values: CDR1 SGDLS, CDR2 YYNGEE. Trimming removed 4 bases from V and 1 base from J, with 14 bases in between. This chain's CDR3 is CASSTTGVGNTEAFF. The CDR3 DNA follows: TGTGCCAGCAGCACCACGGGGGTGGGGAACACTGAAGCTTTCTTT.

This rearrangement joins TRBV28 to TRBJ1-5; D remains ambiguous. Germline CDR1 reads MDHEN; CDR2 reads SYDVKM. Trimming cost V 6 bases and J 2 bases, with 8 bases left between them. This CDR3 region has 13 residues. The CDR3 loop reads CASSWGGNQPQHF. CDR3 DNA sequence: TGTGCCAGCAGCTGGGGAGGCAATCAGCCCCAGCATTTT.

This clone has only one observation. V and J are TRBV2 and TRBJ2-3; 8 positions agree with TRBD2. Germline CDR1 and CDR2: SNHLY and FYNNEI. The CDR3 has 12 residues. The CDR3, as DNA: TGTAGGAGCGGGGGCCCGGGAGATACGCAGTATTTT. Its translation: CRSGGPGDTQYF. The full variable domain, rest sourced from reference TRBV2 and TRBJ2-3, is EPEVTQTPSHQVTQMGQEVILRCVPISNHLYFYWYRQILGQKVEFLVSFYNNEISEKSEIFDDQFSVERPDGSNFTLKIRSTKLEDSAMYFCRSGGPGDTQYFGPGTRLTVL.

The CDR3 DNA sequence: TGTGCCAGCAGCAGACACCAAGCTAACTATGGCTACACCTTC. This encodes CASSRHQANYGYTF. The chain has TRBV6-2 or TRBV6-3 and TRBJ1-2; D is unclear. Per germline, CDR1 MNHEY and CDR2 SVGEGT. V gave up 6 bases and J gave up 0 bases, with 11 bases separating them. This CDR3 has 14 residues.

This chain connects TRBV27 to TRBJ2-7, with D possibly matching TRBD2 (6 bases). The CDR3 is 14 residues long. The germline CDR1 and CDR2 sequences are MNHEY and SMNVEV (reference sequence). V was pared by 6 bases and J by 3 bases, with 15 bases between. The CDR3 coding sequence is TGTGCCAGCAGACGGTTACAGACTAGCTACGAGCAGTACTTC. Translated: CASRRLQTSYEQYF.

Here the CDR3 reads CASSVRRDRYTDTQYF. In DNA form, the CDR3 reads TGTGCCAGCTCGGTGCGAAGGGACAGATACACAGATACGCAGTATTTT. The V gene is TRBV11-3, the J gene TRBJ2-3; TRBD1 aligns across 7 bases. The CDR3 runs 16 residues. With 8 bases clipped from V and 2 bases from J, the junction kept 13 bases outside the gene matches. Germline V CDR1 and CDR2: SGHNT, YENEEA.

This chain links TRBV29-1 with TRBJ1-1, with D perhaps matching TRBD1 (5 bases). This CDR3 has 12 residues. Germline assignment: CDR1 SQVTM and CDR2 ANQGSEA. Trimming took off 4 bases at V and 6 bases at J, with 12 bases between the two ends. CDR3 bases: TGCAGCGTTGTGGAAGGGGTGTCTGAAGCTTTCTTT. Translation: CSVVEGVSEAFF.

The chain recombines TRBV5-1 with TRBJ1-2; D is uncertain. CDR1 and CDR2 from the germline V gene are SGHRS and YFSETQ. This CDR3 has 14 amino acids. V shed 0 bases and J shed 0 bases, with 6 bases lying between them. The CDR3 DNA reads TGCGCCAGCAGCTTGGTGGGTCCTAACTATGGCTACACCTTC. Translating gives CASSLVGPNYGYTF.